This T cell receptor (beta chain) came from a study of T cell responses to AZD1222 COVID-19 vaccine. The study's findings and limits: Increased Spike-specific TCR breadth and depth were observed after two AZD1222 doses.

The CDR3 runs 11 residues. Between the trimmed V and J ends, which lost 6 bases and 2 bases, there was a span of 5 bases. CDR1 and CDR2 (germline): MNHEY, SVGEGT. In regard to this clone: Its antigen is not identified.

Libraries were prepared by immunoSEQ multiplex PCR; TCRdb keeps only in-frame clonotypes and omits some of them. The data show more than 100,000 clones, just over 85% seen once. The clonotype comes from an adult in good health. The sequencing used peripheral blood, collected on day 0 of AZD1222 vaccination. This chain connects TRBV6-2 or TRBV6-3 to TRBJ2-7; D unclear. The CDR3 loop reads CASSDPYEQYF. DNA of the CDR3: TGTGCCAGCAGCGATCCCTACGAGCAGTACTTC.